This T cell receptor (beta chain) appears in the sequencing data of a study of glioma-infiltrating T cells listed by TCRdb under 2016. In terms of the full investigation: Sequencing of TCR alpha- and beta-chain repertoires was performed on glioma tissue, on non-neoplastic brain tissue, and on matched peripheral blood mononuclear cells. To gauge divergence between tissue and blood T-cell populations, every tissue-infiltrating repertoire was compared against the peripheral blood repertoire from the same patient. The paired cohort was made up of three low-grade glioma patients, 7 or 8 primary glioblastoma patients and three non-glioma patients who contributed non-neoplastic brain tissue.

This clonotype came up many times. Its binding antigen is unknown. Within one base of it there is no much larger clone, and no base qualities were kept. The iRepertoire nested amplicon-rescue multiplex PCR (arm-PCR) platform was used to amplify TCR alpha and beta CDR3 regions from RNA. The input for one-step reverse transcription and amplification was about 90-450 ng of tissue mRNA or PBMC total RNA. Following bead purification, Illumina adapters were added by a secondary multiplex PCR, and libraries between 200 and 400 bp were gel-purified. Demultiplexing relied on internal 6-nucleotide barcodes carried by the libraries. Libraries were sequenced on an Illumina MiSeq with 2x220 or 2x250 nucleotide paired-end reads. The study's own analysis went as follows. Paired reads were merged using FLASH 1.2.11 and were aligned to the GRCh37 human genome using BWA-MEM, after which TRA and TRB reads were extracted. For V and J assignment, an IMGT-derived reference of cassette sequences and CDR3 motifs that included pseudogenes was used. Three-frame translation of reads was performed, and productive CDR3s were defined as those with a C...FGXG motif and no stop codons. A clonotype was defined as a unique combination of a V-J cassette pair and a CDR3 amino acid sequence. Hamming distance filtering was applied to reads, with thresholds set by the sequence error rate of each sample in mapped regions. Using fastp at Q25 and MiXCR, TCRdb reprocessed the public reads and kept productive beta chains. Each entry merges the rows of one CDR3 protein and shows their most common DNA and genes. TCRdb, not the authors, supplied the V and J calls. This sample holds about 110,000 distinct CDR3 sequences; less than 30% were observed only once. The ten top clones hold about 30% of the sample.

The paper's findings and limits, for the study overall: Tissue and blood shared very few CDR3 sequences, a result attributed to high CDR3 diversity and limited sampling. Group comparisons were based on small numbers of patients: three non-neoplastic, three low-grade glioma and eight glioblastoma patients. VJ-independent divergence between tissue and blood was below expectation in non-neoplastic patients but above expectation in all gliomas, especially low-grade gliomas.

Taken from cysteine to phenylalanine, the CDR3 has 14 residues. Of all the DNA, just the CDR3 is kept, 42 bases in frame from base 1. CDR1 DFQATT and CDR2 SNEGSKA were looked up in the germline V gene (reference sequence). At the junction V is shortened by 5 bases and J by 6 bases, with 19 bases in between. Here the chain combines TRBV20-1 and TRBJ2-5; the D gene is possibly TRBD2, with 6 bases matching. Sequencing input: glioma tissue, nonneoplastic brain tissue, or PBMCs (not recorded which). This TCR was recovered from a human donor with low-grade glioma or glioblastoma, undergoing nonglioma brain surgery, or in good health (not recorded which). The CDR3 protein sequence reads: CSAWLLAYQKTQYF. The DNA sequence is TGCAGTGCTTGGCTTCTAGCGTACCAGAAGACCCAGTACTTC.